This T cell receptor beta chain appears in the sequencing data of a study of blood T cells in healthy people across ages. Broader study findings: With age, beta diversity per million T cells declined roughly linearly, significantly by roughly 40. Unknown CMV status may confound age-related changes in expanded clones.

Healthy Caucasians from Russia aged about 6 to 90 served as donors. As concerns this clonotype: Its matching antigen is unknown.

Per germline, CDR1 LGHDT and CDR2 YNNKEL (reference sequence). The CDR3 is 14 amino acids. Trimming took off 3 bases at V and 7 bases at J, with 16 bases between the two ends. A second PCR of 7 to 11 cycles used a sample-barcoded 5' primer and a J-beta primer mix. TCRdb itself ran the 5' RACE reads through MiXCR, one entry per CDR3 protein. Altogether about 1.5 million distinct CDR3 sequences are present, around 39% being singletons, with the ten largest covering 7% to 9%. Sequencing was performed on blood. This receptor was identified in a woman under 30 in good health. The chain carries TRBV3-1 and TRBJ2-7; no firm D call. CDR3 in DNA: TGTGCCAGCAGCCATGGCACTGCAGTGGAAGAGCAGTACTTC. Amino acids: CASSHGTAVEEQYF.